The text below deals with one TCR beta chain. This entry is derived from a study of OX40 agonist ivuxolimab in advanced cancers. Profiled with immunoSEQ multiplex PCR; TCRdb holds only in-frame clones, not every one. Of some 140,000 clones listed, about 93% are singletons. CDR3 length: 15 amino acids. The V end was cut by 2 bases, the J end by 0 bases, with 11 bases between. In germline, CDR1 is MNHEY, CDR2 SMNVEV (reference sequence). The receptor's source is an adult with an advanced solid tumor such as melanoma, head and neck, liver or kidney cancer. Sample: CD4+ or CD8+ T cells sorted from blood, taken in a trial of the OX40 agonist ivuxolimab. J is TRBJ2-7 and V is TRBV27; D possibly uses TRBD1 or TRBD2 (5 bases each). The CDR3 DNA follows: TGTGCCAGCAGTTTAGTGGGGGTTAACTCCTACGAGCAGTACTTC. It codes for CASSLVGVNSYEQYF.